Listed below are T cell receptor beta chains from one sample, sequenced in a study of blood T cell repertoires in COVID-19. Clones were read by immunoSEQ multiplex PCR, and TCRdb kept only the in-frame ones, dropping some. In the table there are over 150,000 clones, about 79% of which are singletons. Sequencing input: peripheral blood. These receptors were collected from a human donor in a cohort sampled during active COVID-19. CDR3s include the opening cysteine and the closing phenylalanine or tryptophan. Fields, in order: J gene, CDR3 length, V gene, CDR3 protein.

J gene: TRBJ2-5; CDR3 length: 15; V gene: TRBV7-8; CDR3 protein: CASSTRQVSGETQYF
J gene: TRBJ2-7; CDR3 length: 15; V gene: TRBV5-4; CDR3 protein: CASSSLGGRNDEQYF
J gene: TRBJ2-3; CDR3 length: 14; V gene: TRBV27; CDR3 protein: CASSLGASTDTQYF
J gene: TRBJ1-3; CDR3 length: 16; V gene: TRBV6-5; CDR3 protein: CASSYGRGVSGNTIYF
J gene: TRBJ2-5; CDR3 length: 15; V gene: TRBV2; CDR3 protein: CASRPGGQRGGTQYF
J gene: TRBJ2-4; CDR3 length: 15; V gene: TRBV27; CDR3 protein: CASSSPLDDKNIQYF
J gene: TRBJ2-1; CDR3 length: 21; V gene: TRBV4-1; CDR3 protein: CASSQGTTSGRPTSSYNEQFF
J gene: TRBJ2-2; CDR3 length: 17; V gene: TRBV7-8; CDR3 protein: CASSVVSGRAGTGELFF
J gene: TRBJ2-3; CDR3 length: 16; V gene: TRBV18; CDR3 protein: CASSPFGQGSTDTQYF
J gene: TRBJ2-3; CDR3 length: 15; V gene: TRBV10-2; CDR3 protein: CASSGEAGNTDTQYF
J gene: TRBJ2-5; CDR3 length: 15; V gene: TRBV5-4; CDR3 protein: CASSFEVAGWETQYF
J gene: TRBJ1-4; CDR3 length: 14; V gene: TRBV2; CDR3 protein: CASSAGTGGEKLFF
J gene: TRBJ2-1; CDR3 length: 13; V gene: TRBV27; CDR3 protein: CASSLQGHTEQFF
J gene: TRBJ2-5; CDR3 length: 15; V gene: TRBV2; CDR3 protein: CASRPDREARETQYF
J gene: TRBJ2-5; CDR3 length: 16; V gene: TRBV4-1; CDR3 protein: CASSQVGPAGQETQYF
J gene: TRBJ2-7; CDR3 length: 13; V gene: TRBV5-8; CDR3 protein: CASSRDRDYEQYF
J gene: TRBJ1-2; CDR3 length: 15; V gene: TRBV5-1; CDR3 protein: CASSPRMENSYGYTF
J gene: TRBJ2-2; CDR3 length: 14; V gene: TRBV2; CDR3 protein: CAGKEGSNTGELFF
J gene: TRBJ2-7; CDR3 length: 14; V gene: TRBV2; CDR3 protein: CASGQGAPVHEQYF
J gene: TRBJ1-4; CDR3 length: 16; V gene: TRBV6-5; CDR3 protein: CASSYGAGATNEKLFF
J gene: TRBJ2-3; CDR3 length: 15; V gene: TRBV2; CDR3 protein: CASRGRDRGKDTQYF
J gene: TRBJ2-7; CDR3 length: 16; V gene: TRBV11-2; CDR3 protein: CASSPRWDRAGWEQYF
J gene: TRBJ2-1; CDR3 length: 13; V gene: TRBV7-9; CDR3 protein: CASSLEIRAHQFF
J gene: TRBJ1-5; CDR3 length: 13; V gene: TRBV30; CDR3 protein: CAWSGQSNQPQHF
J gene: TRBJ2-1; CDR3 length: 16; V gene: TRBV7-8; CDR3 protein: CASSSLPREPFNEQFF
J gene: TRBJ2-2; CDR3 length: 16; V gene: TRBV25-1; CDR3 protein: CASSESAGGLDGELFF
J gene: TRBJ1-6; CDR3 length: 16; V gene: TRBV10-2; CDR3 protein: CASKSLENRDNSPLHF
J gene: TRBJ2-6; CDR3 length: 15; V gene: TRBV11-2; CDR3 protein: CASSLVRAGANVLTF
J gene: TRBJ1-1; CDR3 length: 13; V gene: TRBV27; CDR3 protein: CASRDRGNTEAFF
J gene: TRBJ1-1; CDR3 length: 12; V gene: TRBV7-9; CDR3 protein: CASSFGEAEAFF
J gene: TRBJ2-2; CDR3 length: 15; V gene: TRBV28; CDR3 protein: CASSDSRGNTGELFF
J gene: TRBJ2-3; CDR3 length: 14; V gene: TRBV9; CDR3 protein: CASRREGGTDTQYF
J gene: TRBJ2-1; CDR3 length: 11; V gene: TRBV30; CDR3 protein: CAGQYYNEQFF
J gene: TRBJ2-3; CDR3 length: 14; V gene: TRBV5-1; CDR3 protein: CASSLGTSTDTQYF
J gene: TRBJ2-1; CDR3 length: 15; V gene: TRBV29-1; CDR3 protein: CSVDGLAFLFNEQFF
J gene: TRBJ1-4; CDR3 length: 15; V gene: TRBV15; CDR3 protein: CATSADRATNEKLFF
J gene: TRBJ1-4; CDR3 length: 15; V gene: TRBV6-4; CDR3 protein: CASSASGGRNEKLFF
J gene: TRBJ2-1; CDR3 length: 13; V gene: TRBV28; CDR3 protein: CASGTGGINEQFF
J gene: TRBJ2-3; CDR3 length: 14; V gene: TRBV29-1; CDR3 protein: CSVVRMRATDTQYF
J gene: TRBJ1-4; CDR3 length: 15; V gene: TRBV19; CDR3 protein: CASRKMTGGNEKLFF
J gene: TRBJ2-3; CDR3 length: 14; V gene: TRBV14; CDR3 protein: CASSQPGAADTQYF
J gene: TRBJ2-2; CDR3 length: 16; V gene: TRBV5-1; CDR3 protein: CASSSGLAGYTGELFF
J gene: TRBJ2-5; CDR3 length: 13; V gene: TRBV4-1; CDR3 protein: CASSRDYQETQYF
J gene: TRBJ2-1; CDR3 length: 16; V gene: TRBV28; CDR3 protein: CASRYLKYNQDNEQFF
J gene: TRBJ1-1; CDR3 length: 17; V gene: TRBV18; CDR3 protein: CASSPIFSAGRGTEAFF
J gene: TRBJ2-5; CDR3 length: 15; V gene: TRBV28; CDR3 protein: CASSLGQSLQETQYF
J gene: TRBJ2-7; CDR3 length: 15; V gene: TRBV6-6; CDR3 protein: CASRPTGTSAYEQYF
J gene: TRBJ2-2; CDR3 length: 16; V gene: TRBV27; CDR3 protein: CASSPRTSGNAGELFF
J gene: TRBJ1-2; CDR3 length: 13; V gene: TRBV24-1; CDR3 protein: CATSDFRGNGYTF
J gene: TRBJ2-1; CDR3 length: 15; V gene: TRBV7-9; CDR3 protein: CASTLFRGPRNEQFF